This section outlines one TCR beta chain sequence together with its context. The target antigen is unknown. This CDR3 is 16 amino acids long. V was cut by 0 bases and J by 0 bases, with 9 bases left in between. Germline CDR1 and CDR2: WSHSY and SAAADI. Only in-frame clones appear in the TCRdb table, and some are missing; sequencing was by immunoSEQ multiplex PCR. The table shows over 400,000 clones, with about 90% occurring only once. The entry originates in a study of Ad26.COV2.S vaccination and SARS-CoV-2 variants. Study-level information: By the intramuscular route, Ad26.COV2.S was given once, or twice 56 days apart. Whole-study results and caveats: Reported post-vaccination CD8+ and CD4+ T cell responses to spike showed substantial breadth. TCR breadth and depth estimates may have understated total T cell responses.

The treatment: some 20 received Ad26.COV2.S at low or high dose, single or two shots; about 5 received placebo; per-sample allocation not given. Sampling was done on day 63 after the first vaccine or placebo injection. This clonotype originated in a person aged 18-65 years who received the Ad26.COV2.S COVID-19 vaccine or a placebo. The gene calls are TRBV10-2 and TRBJ1-5; a weak D match, TRBD1 (6 bases). The sample here was peripheral blood, taken in a trial of Ad26.COV2.S vaccine versus placebo. CDR3 sequence (DNA): TGCGCCAGCAGTGAGTCCGCACAGGGTAGCAATCAGCCCCAGCATTTT. Its translation: CASSESAQGSNQPQHF.